The 8 T cell receptor beta chains given below trace back to one sample, sequenced in a study of blood T cell repertoires in COVID-19 (dated by TCRdb to the early 2020s). To prepare the library, the immunoSEQ multiplex PCR assay was applied. TCRdb holds this immuneACCESS table with in-frame rearrangements only. Some clones are missing; in checked studies, unresolved V genes explain under half, and the rest has no known cause. The sample profile shows approximately 280,000 clones; around nine tenths of them were found once. Of the sample, 2% to 2.5% is held by the ten largest clones. Sequenced material: peripheral blood. The source of these receptors is a man aged 50 to 59 with acute or convalescent COVID-19.

This chain links TRBV2 with TRBJ1-5; 8 nucleotides match TRBD1. CDR1 and CDR2 (germline): SNHLY, FYNNEI. Unmatched junction bases numbered 3, after V lost 6 bases and J lost 5 bases. The CDR3 is made up of 13 amino acids. As DNA, the CDR3 is TGTGCCAGCAGCGCGACAGGGGATCAGCCCCAGCATTTT. This encodes CASSATGDQPQHF.

The chain couples TRBV30 to TRBJ2-7; D may be TRBD1 (6 bases). The CDR3 is 12 amino acids. Germline V gives CDR1 GTSNPN, CDR2 SVGIG (reference sequence). Written as DNA, the CDR3 is TGTGCTGGGGGCCGGCCTTACTACGAGCAGTACTTC. It is translated as CAGGRPYYEQYF. Supplemented by reference TRBV30 and TRBJ2-7, the full variable domain reads SQTIHQWPATLVQPVGSPLSLECTVEGTSNPNLYWYRQAAGRGLQLLFYSVGIGQISSEVPQNLSASRPQDRQFILSSKKLLLSDSGFYLCAGGRPYYEQYFGPGTRLTVT.

This rearrangement joins TRBV14 to TRBJ1-1; 7 nucleotides match TRBD1. Trimming removed 5 bases from V and 7 bases from J; junction bases left unmatched: 4. The CDR3 spans 12 residues. Germline CDR1 SGHDN, CDR2 FVKESK. The CDR3 reads CASSKGAIEAFF. In DNA form, the CDR3 reads TGTGCCAGCAGCAAGGGGGCCATTGAAGCTTTCTTT.

This chain uses TRBV19 with TRBJ1-3, with 7 bases aligning to TRBD1. Germline CDR1 LNHDA, CDR2 SQIVND (reference sequence). This CDR3 region has 14 residues. With V trimmed by 8 bases and J by 3 bases, 7 bases remained unmatched. The CDR3 DNA reads as TGTGCCAGTTCCCTCAGGGGGAATGGAAACACCATATATTTT. As protein: CASSLRGNGNTIYF.

The chain joins TRBV5-1 to TRBJ1-4; 11 bases line up with TRBD1. The V gene's germline CDR1 is SGHRS and CDR2 YFSETQ. Trimming cost V 1 base and J 7 bases; bases outside gene matches: 6. CDR3 size: 16 residues. The CDR3 bases are TGCGCCAGCAGCTTGCCCCAGGGACAGGGGGTTGAAAAACTGTTTTTT. Its protein product is CASSLPQGQGVEKLFF.

This chain connects TRBV7-9 to TRBJ2-5, with TRBD2 as a possible D gene (5 bases). The CDR3 totals 15 residues. Trimming took 0 bases from V and 5 from J, leaving 13 bases between them. Germline V CDR1 and CDR2: SEHNR, FQNEAQ (reference sequence). As DNA, the CDR3 is TGTGCCAGCAGCTTAGCGCTGGAGGTAGGGGAGACCCAGTACTTC. This translates into CASSLALEVGETQYF.

The chain joins TRBV2 to TRBJ2-7; no definite D call. V was clipped by 7 bases and J by 1 base, with 14 bases between them. The CDR3 spans 14 residues. CDR1 and CDR2 from the germline V gene are SNHLY and FYNNEI. CDR3 region: CASTYRDKSYEQYF. The CDR3 region has the DNA TGTGCCAGCACCTACAGAGACAAATCCTACGAGCAGTACTTC.

The chain combines TRBV12-3 or TRBV12-4 with TRBJ2-7; 7 bases map to TRBD1. With 6 bases clipped from V and 9 bases from J, the junction kept 11 bases outside the gene matches. This CDR3 has 13 amino acids. The CDR3 DNA reads as TGTGCCAGCAGGGGACAGCTACCGGGGCGGCAGTACTTC. Amino acids: CASRGQLPGRQYF.